This TCR beta chain appears in the sequencing data of a study of yellow fever vaccine responses in identical twins. Study-level results: Twin vaccine T cell responses reportedly seemed partly convergent, partly personalized.

The CDR3 consists of 15 residues. From germline, CDR1 is SGHRS and CDR2 YFSETQ. With 1 base removed from V and 3 bases from J, the gap between germline ends came to 13 bases. As regards this clonotype: Antigen: not known.

TCRdb independently ran MiXCR on the RT-PCR reads; one entry per CDR3 protein. This table has some 15,000 distinct CDR3 sequences, 84% appearing once. This clonotype was sampled from a woman in her late teens or twenties who received the yellow fever vaccine. The chain recombines TRBV5-1 with TRBJ2-5, with D perhaps matching TRBD1 (5 bases). Sequencing used T cells from blood (PBMCs), unsorted or a sorted subset (not recorded which), obtained before or after yellow fever vaccination (not recorded which). CDR3 in DNA: TGCGCCAGCAGCTTGAGGGGCTCACGGGAAGAGACCCAGTACTTC. Residues: CASSLRGSREETQYF.